The following is a TCR beta chain sequence with its context. The antigen is undetermined. Mismatch with germline at one junction end may stem from a read error. The library came from three nested PCR rounds adapted from ARM-PCR protocols. TCRdb re-derived calls from the multiplex PCR reads in MiXCR, one entry per CDR3 protein. The repertoire has approximately 77,000 distinct CDR3 sequences, roughly 80% of them found once; the top ten carry approximately 55%. The template was RNA from unsorted bulk tissue. The normal lung tissue was taken more than 3 cm from the tumor edge. Germline assignment: CDR1 SGHAT and CDR2 FQNNGV. The CDR3 length is 14 residues. The sample belongs to a study of tumor and adjacent non-tumor tissue in lung cancer. Turning to the study itself: The cohort had around twelve adenocarcinoma, a couple of squamous cell and 1 small cell patients. Overall study results and limits: Patients with more diverse tumor TCRs had worse survival. Normal lung showed higher cumulative top 100 clone frequency than tumor. Tumor tissue had significantly higher TCR diversity than normal lung.

This chain links TRBV11-2 with TRBJ1-1, with D possibly being TRBD1 (6 bases). The sequence came from a man in his sixties with non-small cell lung cancer. The sequenced sample consisted of distant non-tumor lung tissue. The CDR3 protein is CASSLMQGRTEALF. The CDR3 DNA is TGTGCGAGCAGCTTAATGCAGGGGAGAACTGAAGCTCTCTTT. The whole variable domain, remainder taken from reference TRBV11-2 and TRBJ1-1, is EAGVAQSPRYKIIEKRQSVAFWCNPISGHATLYWYQQILGQGPKLLIQFQNNGVVDDSQLPKDRFSAERLKGVDSTLKIQPAKLEDSAVYLCASSLMQGRTEALFGQGTRLTVV.